The sample holds many counts of the clone carrying this TCR beta chain. Trimming stripped 5 bases from V and 4 bases from J, with 15 bases between. The CDR3 sequence is 13 residues long. The V gene's germline CDR1 is GTSNPN and CDR2 SVGIG (reference sequence). Via MiXCR, TCRdb re-called the 5' RACE reads, giving one row per CDR3 protein. Among 50,000 or so distinct CDR3 sequences listed, 4.5% to 7% were seen once. This sample was taken from a study of early T cells in non-severe SARS-CoV-2 infection. The chain combines TRBV30 with TRBJ2-7; no firm D call. This TCR was sampled from an adult who was a healthcare worker with PCR-confirmed SARS-CoV-2 infection or an uninfected control (not recorded which). Input material: whole blood. Here the CDR3 reads CAWVPGDGYEQYF. DNA of the CDR3: TGTGCCTGGGTTCCCGGAGACGGATACGAGCAGTACTTC. The whole variable domain, filled in from reference TRBV30 and TRBJ2-7, reads SQTIHQWPATLVQPVGSPLSLECTVEGTSNPNLYWYRQAAGRGLQLLFYSVGIGQISSEVPQNLSASRPQDRQFILSSKKLLLSDSGFYLCAWVPGDGYEQYFGPGTRLTVT.